This T cell receptor beta chain was sequenced during a study of CD8 T cell repertoires and HIV-1 epitope variants (TCRdb year 2020). Notes on the research overall: T cells were stimulated in separate culture wells with each of twenty-five peptides representing autologous and known Gag and Nef epitope variants. T cells were enriched with the EasySep Human T Cell Enrichment Kit and co-cultured with equal numbers of autologous T cell-negative cells as antigen-presenting cells. Three Gag epitope families and Nef HW9 and YT9 were included among the tested epitopes. Cultures ran for around ten days in IMDM with gentamicin, with half-media changes on days 3 and 7 adding IL-2, IL-7 and IL-15. An aliquot of 1M T cells was saved as an uncultured baseline condition, separate from the 80 to 85 T cell cultures. The control conditions were a CMV, EBV and flu peptide pool, the Ebola AY9 epitope as a negative control, and a well with no peptide. A total of 83 T cell cultures were run, with each culture condition done in triplicate except for one peptide, which was done in duplicate.

TCR beta CDR3 regions were sequenced at survey depth on the immunoSEQ platform. The QIAamp DNA micro kit was used to extract genomic DNA from every cultured and uncultured CD8+ T cell population. The original methods were these. Samples with fewer than 5,000 productive reads were excluded, resulting in the removal of about 6% of the 75 HIV peptide-stimulated cultures. A MANAFEST web app trimmed sequences to CDR3 and removed nonproductive sequences, CDR3s under 5 amino acids, and those not starting C or ending F/W. Clonotypes were classified as antigen-specific only if expansion was observed in at least 2 of 3 replicates versus the no-peptide control at FDR 0.01, only within one epitope family. A specific clonotype also had to show a frequency at least fivefold higher than in wells stimulated with peptides from other epitope families. In its TCRdb copy, this immuneACCESS table keeps in-frame sequences only and misses some clones. Where compared with another copy, unresolved V genes explain less than half of these, and the others have no known cause. V and J calls and clone size follow that table, whereas D and trimming were derived from the DNA. The sample data list under 100,000 clones, and 74% of these were observed just once. Roughly 25% of the sample is held by the ten biggest clonotypes.

General findings and caveats noted by the study authors: The Nef KF9 family was recognized by five clonotypes and the HW9 family by one, and no responses to the TAALDMSHF plasma variant were observed. Of the nine antigen-specific TCR beta clonotypes identified, six appeared cross-reactive for autologous or known escape epitope variants. The assay identified only TCR beta chains and indicated proliferation to antigen, not T cell function or cytokine profile.

Points on this clone: There is no known antigen for this receptor. Per-base qualities were not stored, and no clone one base away is much larger.

For CDR1 and CDR2, the germline V gene lists SGHRS and YFSETQ. Clipping removes 4 bases from V and 6 bases from J, with 13 as the unmatched junction base count. Measured from the cysteine to the phenylalanine, the CDR3 is 18 residues long. The entry retains the CDR3 DNA only, 54 bases that are in frame from base 1. The EasySep Human CD8+ T Cell Enrichment Kit was used on day 10 to isolate CD8+ T cells from every culture. Material for sequencing was uncultured baseline CD8+ T cells from peripheral blood mononuclear cells (PBMCs). The rearranged chain carries TRBV5-1 and TRBJ2-3; TRBD2 aligns with 14 central bases. The clonotype originates from a male donor with HIV. The CDR3 loop reads CASSLRTSGGPAVDTQYF. The bases read TGCGCCAGCAGCCTCAGGACTAGCGGGGGGCCTGCTGTTGATACGCAGTATTTT.